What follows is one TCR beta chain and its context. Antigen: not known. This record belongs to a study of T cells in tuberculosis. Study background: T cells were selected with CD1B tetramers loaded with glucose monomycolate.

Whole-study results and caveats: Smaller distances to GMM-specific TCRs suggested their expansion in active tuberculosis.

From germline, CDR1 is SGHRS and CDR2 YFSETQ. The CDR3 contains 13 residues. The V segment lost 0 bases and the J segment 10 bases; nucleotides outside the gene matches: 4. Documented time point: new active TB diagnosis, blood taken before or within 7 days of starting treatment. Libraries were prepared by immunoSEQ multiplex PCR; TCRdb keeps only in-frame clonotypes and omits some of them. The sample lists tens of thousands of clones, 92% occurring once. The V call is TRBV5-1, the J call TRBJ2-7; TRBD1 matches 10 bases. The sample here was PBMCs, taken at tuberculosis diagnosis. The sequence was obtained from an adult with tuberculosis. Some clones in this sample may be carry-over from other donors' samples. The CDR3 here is CASSLEGTGEQYF. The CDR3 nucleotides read TGCGCCAGCAGCTTGGAAGGGACAGGGGAACAGTACTTC.